Listed here is a single T cell receptor (beta chain). As yet, its antigen is unknown. This CDR3 is built from 17 residues. From germline, CDR1 is LNHDA and CDR2 SQIVND (reference sequence). V shed 9 bases and J shed 4 bases, with 24 bases lying between them. This entry comes from a study of memory CD4+ T cells and cytomegalovirus serostatus. The sort gate was single viable CD3+CD4+CD8-CD45RO+ cells for memory CD4+ T cells. The repertoire was sequenced with immunoSEQ multiplex PCR; TCRdb's copy has only in-frame clones and lacks some. Of around 61,000 clones listed, over 80% are singletons. Points from the study as a whole: Of around 160 reported CMV TCRbeta sequences, just over 65 were found in memory CD4+ repertoires.

The chain employs TRBV19 and TRBJ2-2, with a possible D match to TRBD2 (6 bases). Sequenced: memory CD4+ T cells from blood. This TCR was sampled from an adult in good health and CMV-seronegative. The CDR3 coding sequence is TGTGCCAGCCTTACCGGGACCGCCGGACTACTCACCGGGGAGCTGTTTTTT. As protein: CASLTGTAGLLTGELFF.